These 2 T cell receptor beta chains were all obtained from the same sample, sequenced in a study of T cell responses to AZD1222 COVID-19 vaccine. The method was immunoSEQ multiplex PCR; TCRdb's version includes in-frame clones alone and lacks a portion of them. Of approximately 150,000 clones listed, about 90% were seen once; the top ten hold 0.9% to 1.2%. Sequenced here: peripheral blood, sampled 28 days after the second AZD1222 dose. Receptors were obtained from an adult who received the AZD1222 COVID-19 vaccine.

CDR3 sequence (DNA): TGTGCCAGTACCCGCGAGCTGTACACCGGGGAGCTGTTTTTT. Protein: CASTRELYTGELFF. The chain combines TRBV19 with TRBJ2-2; D unresolved. The CDR3 is 14 amino acids. Germline V gene data show CDR1 as LNHDA and CDR2 as SQIVND (reference sequence). Trimming took off 7 bases at V and 3 bases at J, with 12 bases between the two ends.

This clone was found a few times. V gene TRBV7-9 combines with J gene TRBJ2-5; D is undetermined. Germline CDR1 SEHNR, CDR2 FQNEAQ (reference sequence). The V end was cut by 6 bases, the J end by 2 bases, with 4 bases between. The CDR3 length is 11 residues. CDR3 residues: CASRMQETQYF. In DNA form, the CDR3 reads TGTGCCAGCAGGATGCAAGAGACCCAGTACTTC.